The following is a T cell receptor (beta chain) sequence with its context. What it binds is unknown. Addition of a universal primer site occurred through template switching, and cDNA carried unique molecular identifiers. TCRdb analysed the 5' RACE reads with MiXCR anew, one entry per CDR3 protein. Altogether 500,000 to 550,000 distinct CDR3 sequences are present, approximately 20% being singletons, with the ten largest covering roughly 0.5%. This sample is part of a study of identical twins. General observations from the study: Twin pairs had excess sharing that was weaker in beta out-of-frame sequences.

Germline V gene lookup returns CDR1 SQVTM and CDR2 ANQGSEA. Trimming left V 7 bases short and J 9 bases short, with 15 bases between. The length of the CDR3 is 11 residues. These data also featured in a second study, about yellow fever vaccine responses in identical twins.

The chain links TRBV29-1 to TRBJ1-2; D remains unclear. Sequencing was performed on CD4+ T cells sorted from blood. The receptor's source is a woman between 18 and 29 years old in good health. This CDR3 is CSDQRAGSYTF. The CDR3 DNA reads TGCAGCGACCAAAGGGCTGGGAGCTACACCTTC. The full variable domain, its missing parts supplied by reference TRBV29-1 and TRBJ1-2, is SAVISQKPSRDICQRGTSLTIQCQVDSQVTMMFWYRQQPGQSLTLIATANQGSEATYESGFVIDKFPISRPNLTFSTLTVSNMSPEDSSIYLCSDQRAGSYTFGSGTRLTVV.